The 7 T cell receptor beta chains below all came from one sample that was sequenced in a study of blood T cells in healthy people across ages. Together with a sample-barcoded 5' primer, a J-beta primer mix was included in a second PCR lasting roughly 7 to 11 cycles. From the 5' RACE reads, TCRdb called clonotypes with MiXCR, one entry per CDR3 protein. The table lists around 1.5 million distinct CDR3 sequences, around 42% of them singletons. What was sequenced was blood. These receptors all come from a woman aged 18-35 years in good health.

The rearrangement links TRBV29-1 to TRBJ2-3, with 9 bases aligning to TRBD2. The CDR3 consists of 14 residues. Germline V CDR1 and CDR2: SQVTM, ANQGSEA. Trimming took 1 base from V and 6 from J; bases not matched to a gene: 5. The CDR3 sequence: CSVEGGRAMDTQYF. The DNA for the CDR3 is TGCAGCGTTGAAGGCGGGAGGGCCATGGATACGCAGTATTTT.

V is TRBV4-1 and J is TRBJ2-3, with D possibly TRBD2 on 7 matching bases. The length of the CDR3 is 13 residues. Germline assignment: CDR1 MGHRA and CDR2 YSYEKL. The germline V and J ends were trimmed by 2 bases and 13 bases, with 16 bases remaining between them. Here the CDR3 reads CASSQFMGGREYF. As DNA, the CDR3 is TGCGCCAGCAGCCAATTCATGGGGGGGCGGGAGTATTTT.

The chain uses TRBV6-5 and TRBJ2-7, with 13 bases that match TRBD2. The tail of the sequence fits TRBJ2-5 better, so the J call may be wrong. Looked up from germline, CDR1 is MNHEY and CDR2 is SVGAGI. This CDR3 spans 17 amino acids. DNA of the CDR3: TGTGCCAGCAGTTTGGCTGGACTAGCGGGAGATGGGGCGACCCAGTACTTC. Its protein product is CASSLAGLAGDGATQYF.

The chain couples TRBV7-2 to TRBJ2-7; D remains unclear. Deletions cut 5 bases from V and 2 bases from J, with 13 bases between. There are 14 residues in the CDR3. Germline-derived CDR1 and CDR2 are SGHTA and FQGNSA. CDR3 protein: CASSQPTYPYEQYF. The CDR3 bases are TGTGCCAGCAGCCAACCGACGTATCCCTACGAGCAGTACTTC.

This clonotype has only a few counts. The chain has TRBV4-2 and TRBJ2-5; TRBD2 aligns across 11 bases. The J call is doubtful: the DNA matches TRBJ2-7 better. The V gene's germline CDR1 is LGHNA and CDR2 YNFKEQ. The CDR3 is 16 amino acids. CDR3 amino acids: CASSPSTSGSTHEQYF. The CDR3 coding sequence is TGTGCCAGCAGCCCATCTACTAGCGGGAGTACCCACGAGCAGTACTTC.

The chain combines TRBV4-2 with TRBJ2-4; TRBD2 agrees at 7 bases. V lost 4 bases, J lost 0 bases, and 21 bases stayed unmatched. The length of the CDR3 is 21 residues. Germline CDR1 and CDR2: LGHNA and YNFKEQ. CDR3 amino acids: CASSPLTQRDSVSLAKNIQYF. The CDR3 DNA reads TGTGCCAGCAGCCCCCTCACTCAGCGGGATTCGGTTAGTCTAGCCAAAAACATTCAGTACTTC.

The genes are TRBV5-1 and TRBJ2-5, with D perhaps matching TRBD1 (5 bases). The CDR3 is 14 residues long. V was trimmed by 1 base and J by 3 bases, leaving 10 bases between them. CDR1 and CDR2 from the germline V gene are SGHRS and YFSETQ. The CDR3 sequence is CASSLQSGKETQYF. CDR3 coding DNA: TGCGCCAGCAGCTTGCAGTCAGGGAAAGAGACCCAGTACTTC. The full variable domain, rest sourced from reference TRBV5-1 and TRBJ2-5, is KAGVTQTPRYLIKTRGQQVTLSCSPISGHRSVSWYQQTPGQGLQFLFEYFSETQRNKGNFPGRFSGRQFSNSRSEMNVSTLELGDSALYLCASSLQSGKETQYFGPGTRLLVL.